These T cell receptor beta chains were read from a single sample in a study of T cell responses to AZD1222 COVID-19 vaccine. Only in-frame clones appear in the TCRdb table, and some are missing; sequencing was by immunoSEQ multiplex PCR. The sample includes 150,000 to 200,000 clones, around 87% of them seen just once. The sequences come from peripheral blood, collected on day 0 of MenACWY control vaccination. The receptors shown here come from an adult in good health. Both conserved end residues are part of each CDR3. The order of the fields is J gene, V gene, CDR3 protein.

TRBJ2-7 | TRBV27 | CASSLVRDFTYEQYF
TRBJ2-4 | TRBV5-4 | CASSSTGENIQYF
TRBJ1-2 | TRBV27 | CASSLVADYGYTF
TRBJ2-7 | TRBV28 | CASSLPELGFYEQYF
TRBJ2-1 | TRBV7-2 | CASSLDPSSYNEQFF
TRBJ1-1 | TRBV16 | CASSKPGQLNTEAFF
TRBJ2-7 | TRBV19 | CASSRAGQYEQYF
TRBJ2-7 | TRBV7-2 | CASSQARSTYEQYF
TRBJ2-7 | TRBV9 | CASSRGATGVSYEQYF
TRBJ2-5 | TRBV18 | CASSPPEGLKTQYF
TRBJ2-1 | TRBV3-1/TRBV3-2 | CASSQGLAGGHEQFF
TRBJ2-7 | TRBV7-8 | CASSLEQAMGTYEQYF
TRBJ2-3 | TRBV6-5 | CASSLEVPSTDTQYF
TRBJ2-1 | TRBV6-2/TRBV6-3 | CASSSPFRDSYNEQFF
TRBJ2-7 | TRBV5-1 | CASSLSILGAYEQYF
TRBJ2-3 | TRBV6-5 | CASKGQGGTDTQYF
TRBJ1-5 | TRBV7-9 | CASPQPQHF
TRBJ1-2 | TRBV19 | CASSTDTLRDGYTF
TRBJ2-1 | TRBV11-2 | CASSPPSNEQFF
TRBJ1-6 | TRBV7-9 | CASSSSGLGSPLHF
TRBJ2-3 | TRBV9 | CASSVSGAGGPDTQYF
TRBJ1-3 | TRBV7-2 | CASSLTVLSGNTIYF
TRBJ1-1 | TRBV5-4 | CASSLRVNTEAFF
TRBJ2-2 | TRBV18 | CASSPSLTSTGELFF
TRBJ2-7 | TRBV7-9 | CASSLSLGDRDPYEQYF
TRBJ1-6 | TRBV15 | CATSRDRQGNSPLHF
TRBJ1-6 | TRBV7-9 | CATSLQGGNSPLHF
TRBJ2-7 | TRBV9 | CASSPGGYEQYF
TRBJ2-1 | TRBV6-4 | CASSASGSSYNEQFF